Presented here are 10 T cell receptor beta chains from one specimen sequenced in a study of cytomegalovirus exposure and HLA in healthy donors. Sequencing used immunoSEQ multiplex PCR; TCRdb keeps in-frame clones, though not all of them. The sample has under 200,000 clones, approximately 96% seen once. The sequenced sample was PBMCs. The receptors were sampled from a woman between 18 and 29 years old in good health and CMV-seronegative.

V is TRBV4-1 and J is TRBJ2-7; 13 bases fit TRBD2. Looked up from germline, CDR1 is MGHRA and CDR2 is YSYEKL. The junction had 4 bases not matched to a gene; V was cut back by 2 bases and J by 0 bases. CDR3 length: 17 amino acids. The CDR3 DNA reads as TGCGCCAGCAGCCAACCGGGACTAGCGGGAAGCTCCTACGAGCAGTACTTC. It translates to CASSQPGLAGSSYEQYF.

The chain combines TRBV7-8 with TRBJ2-7; 10 bases match TRBD2. J was trimmed by 3 bases and V by 6 bases; bases with no gene match: 11. The CDR3 is made up of 16 amino acids. Germline CDR1 is SGHVS and CDR2 is FQNEAQ. CDR3 bases: TGTGCCAGCAGGGGGAAGGGACTAGCGACCGTCTACGAGCAGTACTTC. Encoded protein: CASRGKGLATVYEQYF.

CDR3 bases: TGCGCCAGCAGCCGGGGTGGGGGGGGCACAGATACGCAGTATTTT. It codes for CASSRGGGGTDTQYF. The J gene is TRBJ2-3, the V gene TRBV5-1; 7 bases fit TRBD2. Germline V CDR1 and CDR2: SGHRS, YFSETQ. The CDR3 length is 15 residues. J was trimmed by 1 base and V by 4 bases; bases with no gene match: 6.

This clone was picked up one time. V and J are TRBV18 and TRBJ2-7, with TRBD1 matching 8 bases. This CDR3 spans 14 amino acids. Unmatched junction bases numbered 9, after V lost 5 bases and J lost 6 bases. Germline V gene lookup returns CDR1 KGHSH and CDR2 LQKENI. CDR3 in DNA: TGTGCCAGCTCATCAACAGGGGGAGGCGGCGAGCAGTACTTC. Its protein product is CASSSTGGGGEQYF.

V and J are TRBV4-2 and TRBJ1-3; the D is unclear. Germline V CDR1 and CDR2: LGHNA, YNFKEQ. Trimming pared 2 bases from V and 8 bases from J, leaving 7 bases between. The CDR3 is 12 residues long. The chain's CDR3 is CASSQNRDTIYF. CDR3 DNA: TGTGCCAGCAGCCAAAACCGGGACACCATATATTTT.

J is TRBJ2-3 and V is TRBV5-4, with 8 bases aligning to TRBD1. Germline V CDR1 and CDR2: SGHNT, YYREEE (reference sequence). The CDR3 has 16 amino acids. J lost 1 base, V lost 0 bases, and 4 bases had no gene match. The CDR3 is CASSLVTGAGTDTQYF. DNA of the CDR3: TGTGCCAGCAGCTTGGTGACAGGGGCTGGCACAGATACGCAGTATTTT.

The chain employs TRBV18 and TRBJ1-2; 12 bases match TRBD1. There are 13 residues in the CDR3. Germline CDR1 is KGHSH and CDR2 is LQKENI. V was clipped by 3 bases and J by 8 bases; unmatched bases: 1. The DNA of the CDR3 is TGTGCCAGCTCACCCGGGACAGGGGGCGGCTACACCTTC. This encodes CASSPGTGGGYTF.

The gene calls are TRBV7-2 and TRBJ1-1, with D possibly being TRBD1 (5 bases). V lost 2 bases, J lost 5 bases, and 15 bases lay in between. This CDR3 is 15 amino acids long. The germline V gene encodes CDR1 SGHTA and CDR2 FQGNSA. CDR3 sequence: CASSLLGPGVTEAFF. CDR3 nucleotides: TGTGCCAGCAGCTTATTGGGCCCGGGGGTGACTGAAGCTTTCTTT.

V is TRBV7-2 and J is TRBJ2-3; 7 bases agree with TRBD2. Trimming at V came to 10 bases and at J to 6 bases, leaving 10 bases not matched to a gene. The CDR3 loop spans 13 amino acids. Germline V gives CDR1 SGHTA, CDR2 FQGNSA. The DNA for the CDR3 is TGTGCCACCCAACGGGGGAGGGAGGATACGCAGTATTTT. Translated, it gives CATQRGREDTQYF.

The rearrangement joins TRBV9 to TRBJ2-3, with D possibly matching TRBD1 (7 bases). CDR3 length equals 18 residues. Germline-derived CDR1 and CDR2 are SGDLS and YYNGEE. Trimming left V 2 bases short and J 0 bases short, with 19 bases between. The CDR3 protein is CASSVEGASPVSTDTQYF. CDR3 DNA: TGTGCCAGCAGCGTGGAGGGGGCCTCCCCCGTTAGCACAGATACGCAGTATTTT.